The clone carrying this T cell receptor (beta chain) was picked up one time. Antigen: not known. The data derive from a study of OX40 agonist ivuxolimab in advanced cancers. Overall study results and limits: The work left the antigen specificity of expanded peripheral T cells undetermined. Clonal expansion from baseline to week 6 occurred in both CD4+ and CD8+ T cells.

The repertoire was sequenced with immunoSEQ multiplex PCR; TCRdb's copy has only in-frame clones and lacks some. The sample lists about 55,000 clones; about nine tenths were seen once. The CDR3 consists of 13 residues. Germline CDR1 and CDR2: SGHAT and FQNNGV. V was pared by 1 base and J by 6 bases, with 8 bases between. The chain couples TRBV11-2 to TRBJ2-3; no clear D gene. The sample in question was CD4+ or CD8+ T cells sorted from blood, obtained in a trial of the OX40 agonist ivuxolimab. The TCR was taken from an adult with an advanced solid tumor such as melanoma, head and neck, liver or kidney cancer. Here the CDR3 reads CASSLGHADTQYF. CDR3 bases: TGTGCCAGCAGCTTAGGACATGCGGATACGCAGTATTTT. The full variable domain, with the rest looked up from reference TRBV11-2 and TRBJ2-3, is EAGVAQSPRYKIIEKRQSVAFWCNPISGHATLYWYQQILGQGPKLLIQFQNNGVVDDSQLPKDRFSAERLKGVDSTLKIQPAKLEDSAVYLCASSLGHADTQYFGPGTRLTVL.